This entry lists 21 T cell receptor beta chains sequenced from one sample in a study of control samples from healthy donors and cancer patients. Assay used: immunoSEQ multiplex PCR; TCRdb lists only in-frame clones, some missing. The repertoire consists of around 140,000 clones, with 91% occurring once and the leading ten covering 3% to 4%. Sequencing was performed on blood. The source is a man aged 25 to 40 in good health.

The chain is built from TRBV11-2 and TRBJ1-2, with D perhaps matching TRBD1 (6 bases). CDR3 length equals 16 residues. The germline V gene has CDR1 SGHAT and CDR2 FQNNGV. The germline V and J ends were trimmed by 2 bases and 3 bases, with 16 bases remaining between them. The chain's CDR3 is CASSLTDGGGHYGYTF. CDR3 nucleotides: TGTGCCAGCAGCTTAACCGATGGGGGGGGGCACTATGGCTACACCTTC.

The V and J genes are TRBV9 and TRBJ2-2; 11 nucleotides match TRBD2. Germline loops: CDR1 SGDLS, CDR2 YYNGEE. V dropped 1 base and J dropped 1; count of bases not matched to a gene: 3. CDR3 length: 17 amino acids. The CDR3 region is CASSVFSGGENTGELFF. As DNA, the CDR3 is TGTGCCAGCAGCGTATTTAGCGGGGGGGAGAACACCGGGGAGCTGTTTTTT.

The chain employs TRBV11-1 and TRBJ2-7, with D unclear. V lost 4 bases, J lost 4 bases, and 14 bases lay in between. This CDR3 has 14 amino acids. CDR1 and CDR2 (germline): SGHAT, FQDESV (reference sequence). The CDR3 DNA is TGTGCCAGCAGCTCCCATAGGGTGCCTTACGAGCAGTACTTC. It yields the protein CASSSHRVPYEQYF.

The CDR3 bases are TGTGCCAGCAGTTACAAAGGCCAGTTAATCACCCTCCACTTT. Protein: CASSYKGQLITLHF. The rearrangement joins TRBV6-5 to TRBJ1-6; the D is unclear. Between the trimmed V and J ends, which lost 2 bases and 14 bases, there was a span of 16 bases. From germline, CDR1 is MNHEY and CDR2 SVGAGI. The CDR3 is 14 amino acids.

The V call is TRBV29-1, the J call TRBJ1-2, with 7 bases identical to TRBD1. This CDR3 is 13 amino acids long. Trimming removed 7 bases from V and 0 bases from J; junction bases left unmatched: 5. Germline CDR1 is SQVTM and CDR2 is ANQGSEA. DNA of the CDR3: TGCAGCGCAGGAGACAGGGCTAACTATGGCTACACCTTC. Translated: CSAGDRANYGYTF.

The chain carries TRBV2 and TRBJ2-7; 8 nucleotides align to TRBD2. Germline V gives CDR1 SNHLY, CDR2 FYNNEI. Unmatched junction bases numbered 6, after V lost 5 bases and J lost 3 bases. The CDR3 covers 14 residues. The CDR3 region is CASSLLAVGYEQYF. CDR3 DNA: TGTGCCAGCAGTCTACTAGCGGTAGGCTACGAGCAGTACTTC.

This chain joins TRBV18 and TRBJ2-3; tentative D call: TRBD1 (5 bases). Trimming cost V 3 bases and J 6 bases, with 13 bases left between them. The germline gives CDR1 KGHSH, CDR2 LQKENI. The CDR3 length is 14 residues. Written as DNA, the CDR3 is TGTGCCAGCTCACCGGGGCAGGGTTTTGATACGCAGTATTTT. It codes for CASSPGQGFDTQYF.

This chain connects TRBV6-6 to TRBJ2-1; D is ambiguous. The length of the CDR3 is 12 residues. Between the trimmed V and J ends, which lost 2 bases and 9 bases, there was a span of 8 bases. The germline CDR1 and CDR2 sequences are MNHNY and SVGAGI (reference sequence). Written as DNA, the CDR3 is TGTGCCAGCAGTTACCAAGTAGCTGAGCAGTTCTTC. The encoded protein is CASSYQVAEQFF.

The genes are TRBV11-1 and TRBJ1-2; a weak D match, TRBD1 (5 bases). V was clipped by 6 bases and J by 10 bases, with 12 bases between them. The CDR3 has 11 amino acids. Germline V lookup: CDR1 SGHAT, CDR2 FQDESV (reference sequence). DNA for the CDR3: TGTGCCAGCAGTTTGGGACCAGACTACACCTTC. It codes for CASSLGPDYTF.

The V and J genes are TRBV28 and TRBJ1-1; TRBD1 might be the D (6 bases). V lost 9 bases, J lost 8 bases, and 19 bases lay in between. The CDR3 sequence is 13 residues long. Germline-derived CDR1 and CDR2 are MDHEN and SYDVKM. The CDR3 loop reads CASLNVQGGEAFF. The CDR3 region has the DNA TGTGCCAGTCTTAACGTACAGGGCGGAGAAGCTTTCTTT. The full variable domain, its missing parts supplied by reference TRBV28 and TRBJ1-1, is DVKVTQSSRYLVKRTGEKVFLECVQDMDHENMFWYRQDPGLGLRLIYFSYDVKMKEKGDIPEGYSVSREKKERFSLILESASTNQTSMYLCASLNVQGGEAFFGQGTRLTVV.

This chain links TRBV30 with TRBJ1-1; 9 bases are a match to TRBD1. With V trimmed by 2 bases and J by 5 bases, 3 bases remained unmatched. The CDR3 totals 13 residues. Per the germline V gene, CDR1 is GTSNPN and CDR2 is SVGIG (reference sequence). CDR3 loop: CAWSPGQGTEAFF. DNA for the CDR3: TGTGCCTGGAGTCCAGGACAGGGGACTGAAGCTTTCTTT.

The rearrangement links TRBV19 to TRBJ2-1; 10 nucleotides agree with TRBD2. The CDR3 is made up of 14 amino acids. Germline loops: CDR1 LNHDA, CDR2 SQIVND (reference sequence). V shed 6 bases, J shed 12 bases, and the junction held 11 bases outside the gene matches. CDR3 loop: CASSRRAGGVWQFF. Written as DNA, the CDR3 is TGTGCCAGTAGCCGCCGAGCGGGGGGGGTGTGGCAGTTCTTC.

This chain joins TRBV6-1 and TRBJ1-3; D ambiguous. Trimming took off 1 base at V and 9 bases at J, with 16 bases between the two ends. Looked up from germline, CDR1 is MNHNS and CDR2 is SASEGT. This CDR3 has 15 residues. The CDR3, as DNA: TGTGCCAGCAGTGAAGGGGCGGCCGTTAGAGGCACCATATATTTT. It specifies CASSEGAAVRGTIYF.

This chain uses TRBV28 with TRBJ1-2; no firm D call. Germline V gene sequence: CDR1 MDHEN, CDR2 SYDVKM. CDR3 length: 14 residues. Between the trimmed V and J ends, which lost 10 bases and 4 bases, there was a span of 19 bases. The chain's CDR3 is CATKREGRVYGYTF. CDR3 nucleotides: TGTGCCACCAAGAGGGAGGGAAGGGTCTATGGCTACACCTTC.

The CDR3 sequence: CASSENTGGETPLHF. The CDR3 DNA sequence: TGCGCCAGCAGCGAGAATACAGGGGGCGAGACACCCCTCCACTTT. The rearrangement links TRBV5-1 to TRBJ1-6; 9 bases agree with TRBD1. The CDR3 sequence is 15 residues long. Losses at the gene ends were 4 bases for V and 11 bases for J; bases not matched to a gene: 10. The germline V gene encodes CDR1 SGHRS and CDR2 YFSETQ.

This clone was recorded once. The genes are TRBV29-1 and TRBJ2-1; the D is unclear. The germline gives CDR1 SQVTM, CDR2 ANQGSEA. Trimming cost V 6 bases and J 1 base, with 13 bases left between them. The CDR3 has 14 residues. The CDR3 spells CSVLYRVSYNEQFF. The CDR3, as DNA: TGCAGCGTCTTATATAGGGTTTCCTACAATGAGCAGTTCTTC.

The chain joins TRBV4-1 to TRBJ1-3, with no clear D. Germline assignment: CDR1 MGHRA and CDR2 YSYEKL. The V and J ends lost 1 base and 8 bases respectively, with 3 bases between them. The CDR3 has 11 residues. The CDR3 DNA reads TGCGCCAGCAGCCAAGCGGACACCATATATTTT. Residues: CASSQADTIYF.

This clone has only a few counts. CDR3 protein: CASSSLPGDAQPQHF. DNA of the CDR3: TGCGCCAGCAGCTCTCTTCCAGGGGACGCTCAGCCCCAGCATTTT. The chain is built from TRBV5-1 and TRBJ1-5, with a tentative D call TRBD1 (6 bases). The CDR3 is 15 amino acids. Trimming left V 3 bases short and J 6 bases short, with 16 bases between. The V gene's germline CDR1 is SGHRS and CDR2 YFSETQ. Based on the CDR3 plus reference TRBV5-1 and TRBJ1-5, the full variable domain is KAGVTQTPRYLIKTRGQQVTLSCSPISGHRSVSWYQQTPGQGLQFLFEYFSETQRNKGNFPGRFSGRQFSNSRSEMNVSTLELGDSALYLCASSSLPGDAQPQHFGDGTRLSIL.

CDR3 coding DNA: TGTGCCACCAGCCCGGGGGGAGGTGGCTACACCTTC. As protein: CATSPGGGGYTF. This chain joins TRBV24-1 and TRBJ1-2; D perhaps matches TRBD1 (5 bases). The germline V gene encodes CDR1 KGHDR and CDR2 SFDVKD. CDR3 length: 12 residues. The V and J ends lost 7 bases and 7 bases respectively, with 12 bases between them.

The chain uses TRBV7-9 and TRBJ1-1; weak D call: TRBD1 (5 bases). CDR1 is SEHNR, CDR2 FQNEAQ, per germline (reference sequence). This CDR3 comprises 15 residues. V gave up 3 bases and J gave up 5 bases, with 16 bases separating them. CDR3 loop: CASSLVSQGLTEAFF. The CDR3 DNA reads as TGTGCCAGCAGCTTGGTCTCCCAGGGATTAACTGAAGCTTTCTTT. Full variable domain (rest looked up from reference TRBV7-9 and TRBJ1-1): DTGVSQNPRHKITKRGQNVTFRCDPISEHNRLYWYRQTLGQGPEFLTYFQNEAQLEKSRLLSDRFSAERPKGSFSTLEIQRTEQGDSAMYLCASSLVSQGLTEAFFGQGTRLTVV.

This chain joins TRBV11-2 and TRBJ1-4, with TRBD1 as a possible D gene (6 bases). Germline V lookup: CDR1 SGHAT, CDR2 FQNNGV. The CDR3 is 16 amino acids. V lost 1 base and J lost 7, with 16 bases in between. For the CDR3, the DNA is TGTGCCAGCAGCTTAGGAGGGGGGCCGCAGGCTGAAAAACTGTTTTTT. As protein: CASSLGGGPQAEKLFF.